This T cell receptor (beta chain) was captured in a study of response to subunit inactivated influenza vaccine. Whole-study findings and limits: Authors suggested each seasonal flu vaccination may recruit only limited numbers of new T cells.

From the RT-PCR reads, TCRdb called clonotypes with MiXCR, one entry per CDR3 protein. The sample has 600,000 to 700,000 distinct CDR3 sequences, about 14% seen once. This clonotype has only a few counts. What it binds is not known. The sequence came from a man in his fifties who received an inactivated influenza vaccine. The starting material was PBMCs from blood, obtained roughly 2 weeks before vaccination.

CDR3 loop: CASSYGGNEQYF. CDR3 coding DNA: TGTGCCAGCAGTTACGGGGGCAACGAGCAGTACTTC. This sequence joins TRBV27 and TRBJ2-7; D possibly uses TRBD1 or TRBD2 (6 bases each). This CDR3 has 12 residues. V was cut by 4 bases and J by 5 bases, with 9 bases left in between. Germline loops: CDR1 MNHEY, CDR2 SMNVEV (reference sequence).